Many counts were recorded for the clone carrying this TCR beta chain. The entry originates in a study of blood T cells in healthy people across ages. Using a J-beta primer mix together with a sample-barcoded 5' primer, a second PCR was run for about 7 to 12 cycles. TCRdb reanalysed the 5' RACE reads using MiXCR and keeps one entry per CDR3 protein. Found here are 1.5 million to 2 million distinct CDR3 sequences, about 35% of them singletons; the top ten hold around 10%. The CDR3 contains 14 residues. V was trimmed by 5 bases and J by 0 bases, leaving 13 bases between them. Germline CDR1 is SQVTM and CDR2 is ANQGSEA.

This clonotype was sampled from a woman in her 30s in good health. Sequenced material: blood. The chain has TRBV29-1 and TRBJ1-2; D is uncertain. The CDR3 DNA follows: TGCAGCGTTCAAATAGACGGGACTAACTATGGCTACACCTTC. It specifies CSVQIDGTNYGYTF.